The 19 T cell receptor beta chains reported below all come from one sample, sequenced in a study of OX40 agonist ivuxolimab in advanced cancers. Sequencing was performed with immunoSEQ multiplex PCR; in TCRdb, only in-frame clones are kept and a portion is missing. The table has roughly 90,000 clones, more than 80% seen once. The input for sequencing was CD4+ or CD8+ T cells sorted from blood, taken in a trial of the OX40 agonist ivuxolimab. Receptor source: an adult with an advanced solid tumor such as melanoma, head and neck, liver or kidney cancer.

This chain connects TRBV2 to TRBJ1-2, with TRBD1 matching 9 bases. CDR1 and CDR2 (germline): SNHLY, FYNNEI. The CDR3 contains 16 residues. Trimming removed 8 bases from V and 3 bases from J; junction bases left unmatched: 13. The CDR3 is CASVTTGGALYYGYTF. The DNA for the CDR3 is TGTGCCAGCGTAACAACAGGGGGCGCTTTATACTATGGCTACACCTTC.

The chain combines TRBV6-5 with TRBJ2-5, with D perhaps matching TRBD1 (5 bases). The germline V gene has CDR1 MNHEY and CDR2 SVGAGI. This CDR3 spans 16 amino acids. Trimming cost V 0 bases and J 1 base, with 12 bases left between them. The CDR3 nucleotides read TGTGCCAGCAGTTACTCCTACAGGCCCGGCCAAGAGACCCAGTACTTC. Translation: CASSYSYRPGQETQYF.

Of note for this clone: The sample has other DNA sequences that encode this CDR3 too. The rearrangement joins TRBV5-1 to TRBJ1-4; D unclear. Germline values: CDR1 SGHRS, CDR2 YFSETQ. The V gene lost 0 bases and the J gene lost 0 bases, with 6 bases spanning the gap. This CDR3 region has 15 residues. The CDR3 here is CASSLGGSTNEKLFF. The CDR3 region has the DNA TGCGCCAGCAGCTTGGGGGGTTCAACTAATGAAAAACTGTTTTTT.

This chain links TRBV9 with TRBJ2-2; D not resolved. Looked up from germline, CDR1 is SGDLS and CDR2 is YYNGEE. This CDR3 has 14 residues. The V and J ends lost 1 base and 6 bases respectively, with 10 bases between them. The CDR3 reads CASSVLIAAGELFF. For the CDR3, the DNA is TGTGCCAGCAGCGTACTTATTGCGGCCGGGGAGCTGTTTTTT.

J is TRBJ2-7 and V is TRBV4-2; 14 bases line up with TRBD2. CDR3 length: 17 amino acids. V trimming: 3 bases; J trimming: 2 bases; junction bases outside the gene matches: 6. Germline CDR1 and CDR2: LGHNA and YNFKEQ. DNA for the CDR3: TGTGCCAGCAGCCAGCACCTGACTAGCGGGAGGGCCTACGAGCAGTACTTC. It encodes CASSQHLTSGRAYEQYF.

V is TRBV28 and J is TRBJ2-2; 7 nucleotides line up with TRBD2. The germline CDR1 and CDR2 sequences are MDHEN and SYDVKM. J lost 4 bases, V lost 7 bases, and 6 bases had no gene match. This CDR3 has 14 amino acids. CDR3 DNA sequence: TGTGCCAGCACATCCCCGGGGGGCACCGGGGAGCTGTTTTTT. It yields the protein CASTSPGGTGELFF.

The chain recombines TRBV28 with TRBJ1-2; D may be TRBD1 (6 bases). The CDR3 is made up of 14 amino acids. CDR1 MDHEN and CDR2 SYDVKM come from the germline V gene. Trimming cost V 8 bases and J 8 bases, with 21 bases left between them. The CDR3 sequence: CASSTQGRLRGYTF. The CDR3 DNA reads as TGTGCCAGCTCTACTCAGGGGAGACTTCGGGGCTACACCTTC.

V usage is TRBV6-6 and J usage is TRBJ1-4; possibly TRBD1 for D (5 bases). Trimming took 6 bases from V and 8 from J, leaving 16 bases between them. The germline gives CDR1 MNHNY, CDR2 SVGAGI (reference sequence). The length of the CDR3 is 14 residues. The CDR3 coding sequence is TGTGCCAGCAGCCGGGGACTGACGGGAGAAAAACTGTTTTTT. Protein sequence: CASSRGLTGEKLFF.

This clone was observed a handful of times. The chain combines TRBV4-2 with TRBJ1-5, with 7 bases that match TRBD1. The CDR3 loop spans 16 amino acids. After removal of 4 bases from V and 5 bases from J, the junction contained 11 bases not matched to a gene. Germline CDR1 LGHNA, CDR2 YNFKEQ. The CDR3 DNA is TGTGCCAGCAGCCCGTTGGCGGACAGGAACTATCAGCCCCAGCATTTT. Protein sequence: CASSPLADRNYQPQHF.

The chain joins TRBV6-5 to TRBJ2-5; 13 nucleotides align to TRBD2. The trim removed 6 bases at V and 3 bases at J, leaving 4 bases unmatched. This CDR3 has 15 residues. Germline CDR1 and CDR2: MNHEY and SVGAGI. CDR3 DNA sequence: TGTGCCAGCAGGCCCGGGACTAGCGGGAAAGAGACCCAGTACTTC. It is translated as CASRPGTSGKETQYF.

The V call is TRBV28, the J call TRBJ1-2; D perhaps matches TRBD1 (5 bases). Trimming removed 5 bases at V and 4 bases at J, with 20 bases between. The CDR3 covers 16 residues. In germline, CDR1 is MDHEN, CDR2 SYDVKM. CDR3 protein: CASSPQTAKSLYGYTF. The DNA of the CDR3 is TGTGCCAGCAGTCCCCAGACAGCAAAGTCCCTCTATGGCTACACCTTC.

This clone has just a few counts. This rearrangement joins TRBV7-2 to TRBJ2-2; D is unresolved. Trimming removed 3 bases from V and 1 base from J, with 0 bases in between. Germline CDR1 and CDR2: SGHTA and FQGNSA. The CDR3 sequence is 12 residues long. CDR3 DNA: TGTGCCAGCAGCTTGAACACCGGGGAGCTGTTTTTT. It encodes CASSLNTGELFF.

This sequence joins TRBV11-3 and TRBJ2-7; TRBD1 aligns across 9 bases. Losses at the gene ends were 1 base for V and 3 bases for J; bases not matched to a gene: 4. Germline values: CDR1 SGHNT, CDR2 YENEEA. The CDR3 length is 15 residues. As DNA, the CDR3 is TGTGCCAGCAGCTTAGGCGGGGACAGGGTCTACGAGCAGTACTTC. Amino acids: CASSLGGDRVYEQYF.

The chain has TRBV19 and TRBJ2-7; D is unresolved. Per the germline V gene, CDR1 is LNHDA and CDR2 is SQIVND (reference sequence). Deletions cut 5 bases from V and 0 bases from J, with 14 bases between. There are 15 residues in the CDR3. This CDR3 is CASSLQISPSYEQYF. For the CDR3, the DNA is TGTGCCAGTAGTTTACAGATCTCCCCCTCCTACGAGCAGTACTTC.

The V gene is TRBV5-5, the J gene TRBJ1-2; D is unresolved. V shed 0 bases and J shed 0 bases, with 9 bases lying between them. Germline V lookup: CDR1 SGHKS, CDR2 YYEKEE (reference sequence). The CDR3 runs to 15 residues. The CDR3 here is CASSLAVVTNYGYTF. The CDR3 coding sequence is TGTGCCAGCAGCTTGGCCGTTGTTACTAACTATGGCTACACCTTC.

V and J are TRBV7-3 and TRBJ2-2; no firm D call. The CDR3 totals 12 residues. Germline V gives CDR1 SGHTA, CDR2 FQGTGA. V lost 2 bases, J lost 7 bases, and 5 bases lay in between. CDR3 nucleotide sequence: TGTGCCAGCAGCTTATCCAGCGGGGAGCTGTTTTTT. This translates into CASSLSSGELFF.

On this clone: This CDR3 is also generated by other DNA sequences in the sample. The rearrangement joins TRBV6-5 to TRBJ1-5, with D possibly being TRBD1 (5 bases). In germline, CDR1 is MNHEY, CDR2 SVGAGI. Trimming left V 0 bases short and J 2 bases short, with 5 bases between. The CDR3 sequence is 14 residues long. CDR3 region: CASSYSRGNQPQHF. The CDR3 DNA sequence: TGTGCCAGCAGTTACTCCAGGGGCAATCAGCCCCAGCATTTT.

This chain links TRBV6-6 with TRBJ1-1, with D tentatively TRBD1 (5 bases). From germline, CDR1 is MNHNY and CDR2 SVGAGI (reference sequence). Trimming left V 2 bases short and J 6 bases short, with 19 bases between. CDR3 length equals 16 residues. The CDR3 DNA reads TGTGCCAGCAGTTACGGGCAGGGAACTTTGGAGGCTGAAGCTTTCTTT. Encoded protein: CASSYGQGTLEAEAFF.

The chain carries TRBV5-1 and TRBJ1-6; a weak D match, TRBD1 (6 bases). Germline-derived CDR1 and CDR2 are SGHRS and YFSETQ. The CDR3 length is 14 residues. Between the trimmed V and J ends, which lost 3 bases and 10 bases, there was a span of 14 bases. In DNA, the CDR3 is TGCGCCAGCAGCTCTCCAGGGGAGGGATCACCCCTCCACTTT. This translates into CASSSPGEGSPLHF.